These 11 T cell receptor beta chains were sequenced from one sample in a study of OX40 agonist ivuxolimab in advanced cancers. TCRdb keeps only in-frame clones here, not all; method: immunoSEQ multiplex PCR. The sample carries about 14,000 clones, just under 75% recorded once. Sequencing used CD4+ or CD8+ T cells sorted from blood, obtained in a trial of the OX40 agonist ivuxolimab. The receptors come from an adult with an advanced solid tumor such as melanoma, head and neck, liver or kidney cancer.

The chain carries TRBV7-9 and TRBJ2-5; 7 bases are shared with TRBD1. The DNA end lines up better with TRBJ2-7; the J call may be wrong. The germline V gene encodes CDR1 SEHNR and CDR2 FQNEAQ (reference sequence). The CDR3 runs 12 residues. CDR3 region: CASSRDRDEQYF. The CDR3 DNA is TGTGCCAGCAGCCGAGACAGGGACGAGCAGTACTTC.

The chain joins TRBV7-9 to TRBJ2-1, with D perhaps TRBD1 (5 bases). The V gene lost 1 base and the J gene lost 7 bases, with 11 bases spanning the gap. The CDR3 loop spans 14 amino acids. CDR1 and CDR2 (germline): SEHNR, FQNEAQ (reference sequence). The CDR3 is CASSLVQGINEQFF. DNA of the CDR3: TGTGCCAGCAGCTTAGTCCAGGGAATTAATGAGCAGTTCTTC.

This chain joins TRBV19 and TRBJ2-7, with 7 bases aligning to TRBD1. The CDR3 spans 15 residues. The germline CDR1 and CDR2 sequences are LNHDA and SQIVND (reference sequence). V shed 9 bases, J shed 3 bases, and the junction held 14 bases outside the gene matches. For the CDR3, the DNA is TGTGCCAGCCCCTCCCGGGACAGATCATACTACGAGCAGTACTTC. This encodes CASPSRDRSYYEQYF.

The gene calls are TRBV28 and TRBJ2-1; D gene uncertain. The CDR3 is 12 residues long. Trimming took off 6 bases at V and 6 bases at J, with 9 bases between the two ends. The germline V gene encodes CDR1 MDHEN and CDR2 SYDVKM. CDR3 residues: CASSLPLNEQFF. The CDR3 bases are TGTGCCAGCAGCCTTCCTCTCAATGAGCAGTTCTTC.

The chain uses TRBV4-3 and TRBJ2-7; tentative D call: TRBD1 (5 bases). CDR3 length: 15 amino acids. Germline assignment: CDR1 LGHNA and CDR2 YSLEER. Trimming pared 0 bases from V and 4 bases from J, leaving 13 bases between. DNA for the CDR3: TGCGCCAGCAGCCAAGATCAATACCAGGGTTACGAGCAGTACTTC. Residues: CASSQDQYQGYEQYF.

The rearrangement uses TRBV6-5 and TRBJ2-5, with 8 bases fitting TRBD2. Germline CDR1 is MNHEY and CDR2 is SVGAGI. The V gene end was trimmed by 0 bases and the J gene end by 4 bases; junction bases not matched to a gene: 7. The CDR3 runs 16 residues. CDR3 region: CASSYSVTAGVETQYF. In nucleotides, the CDR3 is TGTGCCAGCAGTTACTCGGTCACAGCGGGAGTAGAGACCCAGTACTTC.

The chain is built from TRBV4-3 and TRBJ2-1; TRBD1 aligns across 9 bases. The CDR3 totals 14 residues. Losses at the gene ends were 4 bases for V and 8 bases for J; bases not matched to a gene: 6. Germline lookup yields CDR1 LGHNA and CDR2 YSLEER. Here the CDR3 DNA reads TGCGCCAGCAGCCCCGGGACAGGGATCCATGAGCAGTTCTTC. This translates into CASSPGTGIHEQFF.

The rearrangement links TRBV27 to TRBJ2-5; 12 nucleotides agree with TRBD2. Germline trimming cut 4 bases from V and 5 bases from J; bases unmatched to any gene: 5. Per the germline V gene, CDR1 is MNHEY and CDR2 is SMNVEV (reference sequence). The CDR3 length is 15 residues. Written as DNA, the CDR3 is TGTGCCAGCAGTTCTACTAGCGGGAGGAGGGAGACCCAGTACTTC. Its translation: CASSSTSGRRETQYF.

The rearrangement joins TRBV7-2 to TRBJ2-7, with unresolved D. The V and J ends lost 1 base and 2 bases respectively, with 12 bases between them. Per germline, CDR1 SGHTA and CDR2 FQGNSA. The CDR3 is made up of 15 amino acids. CDR3 region: CASSLGVGLPYEQYF. CDR3 DNA: TGTGCCAGCAGCTTAGGTGTAGGGCTCCCCTACGAGCAGTACTTC.

The chain joins TRBV4-1 to TRBJ2-7; D is possibly TRBD1 (5 bases). Per the germline V gene, CDR1 is MGHRA and CDR2 is YSYEKL. V lost 6 bases, J lost 2 bases, and 11 bases lay in between. CDR3 size: 13 residues. The CDR3 reads CASSPRGTYEQYF. DNA of the CDR3: TGCGCCAGCAGTCCTAGGGGAACCTACGAGCAGTACTTC.

The CDR3 DNA follows: TGTGCTAGTGGTCCACCACAAAACACTGAAGCTTTCTTT. Its protein product is CASGPPQNTEAFF. This chain connects TRBV12-5 to TRBJ1-1, with unresolved D. Germline V CDR1 and CDR2: LGHNT, FRNRAP. The CDR3 length is 13 residues. Between the trimmed V and J ends, which lost 5 bases and 2 bases, there was a span of 9 bases. Looking up the rest from reference TRBV12-5 and TRBJ1-1 gives the full variable domain: DARVTQTPRHKVTEMGQEVTMRCQPILGHNTVFWYRQTMMQGLELLAYFRNRAPLDDSGMPKDRFSAEMPDATLATLKIQPSEPRDSAVYFCASGPPQNTEAFFGQGTRLTVV.